One sample yielded the 7 T cell receptor beta chains listed below, sequenced in a study of cytotoxic CD8 clonotypes in ibrutinib-treated CLL. Sequencing was performed with immunoSEQ multiplex PCR; in TCRdb, only in-frame clones are kept and a portion is missing. This sample has roughly 180,000 clones, with approximately 72% found just once. The sample was PBMCs, taken after 24 months of ibrutinib treatment. The receptors come from a human donor with chronic lymphocytic leukemia.

V and J are TRBV19 and TRBJ1-2; weak D call: TRBD1 (6 bases). Trimming took off 4 bases at V and 2 bases at J, with 17 bases between the two ends. Germline-derived CDR1 and CDR2 are LNHDA and SQIVND (reference sequence). The CDR3 sequence is 16 residues long. CDR3 sequence (DNA): TGTGCCAGTAGTACCGGGGGGCAGGGGCGCAACTATGGCTACACCTTC. It is translated as CASSTGGQGRNYGYTF. Full variable domain (missing parts from reference TRBV19 and TRBJ1-2): DGGITQSPKYLFRKEGQNVTLSCEQNLNHDAMYWYRQDPGQGLRLIYYSQIVNDFQKGDIAEGYSVSREKKESFPLTVTSAQKNPTAFYLCASSTGGQGRNYGYTFGSGTRLTVV.

V is TRBV5-1 and J is TRBJ2-1; 9 positions match TRBD2. In germline, CDR1 is SGHRS, CDR2 YFSETQ. This CDR3 region has 17 residues. With 0 bases clipped from V and 2 bases from J, the junction kept 6 bases outside the gene matches. The CDR3 here is CASSLVAGGPPYNEQFF. The CDR3 DNA follows: TGCGCCAGCAGCTTGGTTGCGGGAGGGCCCCCCTACAATGAGCAGTTCTTC.

The V call is TRBV6-5, the J call TRBJ1-4; D unclear. V lost 7 bases, J lost 0 bases, and 12 bases lay in between. The CDR3 runs to 15 residues. CDR1 MNHEY and CDR2 SVGAGI come from the germline V gene. The CDR3 is CASTVTRATNEKLFF. The CDR3 nucleotides read TGTGCCAGCACCGTTACGAGGGCAACTAATGAAAAACTGTTTTTT.

The chain links TRBV4-1 to TRBJ1-4, with TRBD1 matching over 7 bases. The CDR3 has 14 amino acids. V shed 2 bases and J 8 bases; nucleotides not matched to a gene: 5. The V gene's germline CDR1 is MGHRA and CDR2 YSYEKL. CDR3 nucleotides: TGCGCCAGCAGCCAATACGCAGGGGGGGAAAAACTGTTTTTT. As protein: CASSQYAGGEKLFF.

V and J are TRBV2 and TRBJ1-3; D remains unclear. From germline, CDR1 is SNHLY and CDR2 FYNNEI. The length of the CDR3 is 14 residues. With 3 bases removed from V and 2 bases from J, the gap between germline ends came to 8 bases. CDR3 nucleotide sequence: TGTGCCAGCAGTGAGAGGGTCACTGGAAACACCATATATTTT. Translated: CASSERVTGNTIYF.

This clone has only one observation. The V and J genes are TRBV11-2 and TRBJ2-1, with D possibly TRBD2 on 6 matching bases. This CDR3 contains 13 residues. CDR1 and CDR2 (germline): SGHAT, FQNNGV. V was trimmed by 3 bases and J by 5 bases, leaving 8 bases between them. Here the CDR3 reads CASSLRDNNEQFF. CDR3 DNA: TGTGCCAGCAGCTTGCGGGATAACAATGAGCAGTTCTTC.

This chain connects TRBV5-1 to TRBJ2-7, with a tentative D call TRBD1 (6 bases). Trimming took 4 bases from V and 5 from J, leaving 10 bases between them. Germline CDR1 reads SGHRS; CDR2 reads YFSETQ. CDR3 length: 12 amino acids. The CDR3 DNA follows: TGCGCCAGCAGCCTACAGGGCCACGAGCAGTACTTC. Its translation is CASSLQGHEQYF.